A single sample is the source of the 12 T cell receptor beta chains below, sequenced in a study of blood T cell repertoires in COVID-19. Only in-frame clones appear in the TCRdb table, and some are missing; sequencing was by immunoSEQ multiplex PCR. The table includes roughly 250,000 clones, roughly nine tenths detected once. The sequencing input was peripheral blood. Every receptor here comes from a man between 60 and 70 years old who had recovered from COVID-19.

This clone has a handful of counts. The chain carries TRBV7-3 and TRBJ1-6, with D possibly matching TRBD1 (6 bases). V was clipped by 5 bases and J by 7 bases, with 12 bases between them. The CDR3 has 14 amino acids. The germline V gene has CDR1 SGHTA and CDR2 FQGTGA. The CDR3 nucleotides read TGTGCCAGCAGCATGGACAGCCGAAATTCACCCCTCCACTTT. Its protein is CASSMDSRNSPLHF. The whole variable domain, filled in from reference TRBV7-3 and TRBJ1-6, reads GAGVSQTPSNKVTEKGKYVELRCDPISGHTALYWYRQSLGQGPEFLIYFQGTGAADDSGLPNDRFFAVRPEGSVSTLKIQRTERGDSAVYLCASSMDSRNSPLHFGNGTRLTVT.

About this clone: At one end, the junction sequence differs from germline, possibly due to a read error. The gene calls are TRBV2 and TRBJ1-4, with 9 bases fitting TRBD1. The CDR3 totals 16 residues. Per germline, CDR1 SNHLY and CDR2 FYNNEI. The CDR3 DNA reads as TGTGCCAGCAGTGAAATGTCCGGGACAGGGAATGAAAAATTGTTTTTT. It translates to CASSEMSGTGNEKLFF.

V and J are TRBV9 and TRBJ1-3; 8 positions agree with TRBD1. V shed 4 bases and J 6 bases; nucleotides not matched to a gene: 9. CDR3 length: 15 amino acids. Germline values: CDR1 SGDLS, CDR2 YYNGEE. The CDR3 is CASSSDRGKENTIYF. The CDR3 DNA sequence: TGTGCCAGCAGCTCAGACAGGGGAAAAGAAAACACCATATATTTT.

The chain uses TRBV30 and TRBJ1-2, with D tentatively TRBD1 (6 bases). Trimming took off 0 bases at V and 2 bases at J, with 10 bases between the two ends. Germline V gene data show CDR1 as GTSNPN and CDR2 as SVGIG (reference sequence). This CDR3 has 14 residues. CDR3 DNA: TGTGCCTGGAGTGTAACCACAGGGAACTATGGCTACACCTTC. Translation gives CAWSVTTGNYGYTF.

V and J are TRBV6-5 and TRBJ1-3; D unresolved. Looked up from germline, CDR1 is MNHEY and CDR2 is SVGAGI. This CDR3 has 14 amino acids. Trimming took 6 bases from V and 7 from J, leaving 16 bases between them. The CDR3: CASSNLVSSNTIYF. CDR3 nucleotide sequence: TGTGCCAGCAGCAACCTGGTGAGCTCGAACACCATATATTTT.

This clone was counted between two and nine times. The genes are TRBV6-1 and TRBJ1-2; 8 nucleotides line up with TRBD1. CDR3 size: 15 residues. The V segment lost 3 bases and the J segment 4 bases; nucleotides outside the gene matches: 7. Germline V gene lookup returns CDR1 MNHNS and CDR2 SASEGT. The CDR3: CASSEWTGRIYGYTF. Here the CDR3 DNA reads TGTGCCAGCAGTGAGTGGACAGGGAGGATCTATGGCTACACCTTC.

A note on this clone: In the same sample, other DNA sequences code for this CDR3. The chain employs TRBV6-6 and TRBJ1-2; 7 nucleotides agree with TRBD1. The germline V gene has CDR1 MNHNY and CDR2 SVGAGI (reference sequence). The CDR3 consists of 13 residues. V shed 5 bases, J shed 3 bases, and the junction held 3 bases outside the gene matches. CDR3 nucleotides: TGTGCCAGCAGTCCAACAGGGGACTATGGCTACACCTTC. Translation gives CASSPTGDYGYTF.

The CDR3 nucleotides are TGTGCCAGCGCAGGGGCCCCCTCCCCGACAGATACGCAGTATTTT. Protein: CASAGAPSPTDTQYF. This sequence joins TRBV19 and TRBJ2-3; D is perhaps TRBD1 (6 bases). Germline V lookup: CDR1 LNHDA, CDR2 SQIVND (reference sequence). Trimming removed 9 bases at V and 3 bases at J, with 19 bases between. The CDR3 totals 15 residues.

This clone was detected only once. The CDR3 DNA follows: TGTGCCAGCAGCTTGGGGCAGGGGTTAGGAGAGACCCAGTACTTC. Protein sequence: CASSLGQGLGETQYF. The chain links TRBV5-4 to TRBJ2-5; a possible D gene is TRBD1 (6 bases). The CDR3 is made up of 15 amino acids. V was pared by 0 bases and J by 4 bases, with 13 bases between. Per the germline V gene, CDR1 is SGHNT and CDR2 is YYREEE (reference sequence).

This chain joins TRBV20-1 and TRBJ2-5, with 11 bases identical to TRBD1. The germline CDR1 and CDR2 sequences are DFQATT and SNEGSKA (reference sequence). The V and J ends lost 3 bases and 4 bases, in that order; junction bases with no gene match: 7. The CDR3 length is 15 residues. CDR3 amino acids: CSASIPGTGGETQYF. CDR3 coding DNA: TGCAGTGCTAGTATACCCGGGACAGGGGGAGAGACCCAGTACTTC.

This CDR3 reads CASSLRTGGPYEQYF. The CDR3, as DNA: TGTGCCAGCTCACTTAGGACAGGGGGCCCGTACGAGCAGTACTTC. The V gene is TRBV18, the J gene TRBJ2-7; 11 positions match TRBD1. Germline V gene data show CDR1 as KGHSH and CDR2 as LQKENI. The J segment lost 4 bases and the V segment lost 4 bases, leaving 6 bases of the junction unmatched. The CDR3 runs to 15 residues. The whole variable domain, filled in from reference TRBV18 and TRBJ2-7, reads NAGVMQNPRHLVRRRGQEARLRCSPMKGHSHVYWYRQLPEEGLKFMVYLQKENIIDESGMPKERFSAEFPKEGPSILRIQQVVRGDSAAYFCASSLRTGGPYEQYFGPGTRLTVT.

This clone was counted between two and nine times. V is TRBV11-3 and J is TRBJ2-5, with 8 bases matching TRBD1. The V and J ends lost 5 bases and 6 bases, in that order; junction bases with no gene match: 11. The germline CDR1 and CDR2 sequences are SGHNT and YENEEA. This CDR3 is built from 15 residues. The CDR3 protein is CASSTTSGGAQTQYF. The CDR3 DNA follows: TGTGCCAGCAGCACAACATCAGGGGGCGCGCAGACCCAGTACTTC.